Sequencing of this T cell receptor beta chain was carried out in a study of blood T cell repertoires in COVID-19. In the original analysis: Cell counts per sample came from amplifying reference gene primers. Generated by immunoSEQ multiplex PCR, the TCRdb table keeps only in-frame clones and is missing some. V and J calls and clone size are as listed in that table; D and trimming were resolved from the DNA. Of 200,000 to 250,000 clones in the sample, 84% are singletons; the top ten hold 5% to 6.5%. V lost 4 bases and J lost 4, with 18 bases in between. The CDR3 consists of 16 residues. Germline V gene sequence: CDR1 SGDLS, CDR2 YYNGEE.

The TCR comes from a woman between 55 and 75 years old who had recovered from COVID-19. The chain combines TRBV9 with TRBJ2-1, with D possibly being TRBD1 (6 bases). The sample was peripheral blood. The DNA for the CDR3 is TGTGCCAGCAGCCCCCACAGGGTCCGAGGGTACAATGAGCAGTTCTTC. Protein product: CASSPHRVRGYNEQFF.